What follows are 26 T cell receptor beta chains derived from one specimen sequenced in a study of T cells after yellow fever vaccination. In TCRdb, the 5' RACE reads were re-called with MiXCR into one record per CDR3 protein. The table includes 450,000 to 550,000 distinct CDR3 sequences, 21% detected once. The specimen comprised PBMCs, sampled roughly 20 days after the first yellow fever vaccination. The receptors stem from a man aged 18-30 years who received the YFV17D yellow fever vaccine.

The DNA of the CDR3 is TGTGCCACCCGAGTTACGAGCTCCTACAATGAGCAGTTCTTC. It codes for CATRVTSSYNEQFF. This chain connects TRBV7-9 to TRBJ2-1; unclear D gene. CDR3 length equals 14 residues. The germline V gene has CDR1 SEHNR and CDR2 FQNEAQ (reference sequence). The V gene lost 10 bases and the J gene lost 0 bases, with 13 bases spanning the gap.

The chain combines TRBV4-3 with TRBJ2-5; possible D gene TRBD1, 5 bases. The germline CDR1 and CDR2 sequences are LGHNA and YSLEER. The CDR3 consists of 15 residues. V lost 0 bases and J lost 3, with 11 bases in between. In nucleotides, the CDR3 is TGCGCCAGCAGCCAAGATGGCAGGGATAAAGAGACCCAGTACTTC. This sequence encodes CASSQDGRDKETQYF.

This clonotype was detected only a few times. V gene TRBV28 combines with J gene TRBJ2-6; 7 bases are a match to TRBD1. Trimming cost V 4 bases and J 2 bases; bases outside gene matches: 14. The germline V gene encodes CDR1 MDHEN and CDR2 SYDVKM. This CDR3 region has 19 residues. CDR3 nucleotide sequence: TGTGCCAGCAGTTACTTACAGGGGCTCGGTCTCCCTGGGGCCAACGTCCTGACTTTC. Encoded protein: CASSYLQGLGLPGANVLTF.

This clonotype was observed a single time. This chain's CDR3 is CASSLQGFPNEQFF. The CDR3 DNA reads as TGTGCCAGCAGCTTGCAGGGATTCCCCAATGAGCAGTTCTTC. The J gene is TRBJ2-1, the V gene TRBV6-2 or TRBV6-3, with a possible D match to TRBD1 (5 bases). Germline assignment: CDR1 MNHEY and CDR2 SVGEGT. The CDR3 runs to 14 residues. The V gene lost 6 bases and the J gene lost 6 bases, with 15 bases spanning the gap.

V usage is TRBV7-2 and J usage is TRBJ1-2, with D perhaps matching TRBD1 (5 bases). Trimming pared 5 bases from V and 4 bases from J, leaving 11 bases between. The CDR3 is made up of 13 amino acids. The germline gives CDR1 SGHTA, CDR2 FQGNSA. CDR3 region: CASSPDSFYGYTF. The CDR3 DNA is TGTGCCAGCAGCCCTGACAGCTTCTATGGCTACACCTTC.

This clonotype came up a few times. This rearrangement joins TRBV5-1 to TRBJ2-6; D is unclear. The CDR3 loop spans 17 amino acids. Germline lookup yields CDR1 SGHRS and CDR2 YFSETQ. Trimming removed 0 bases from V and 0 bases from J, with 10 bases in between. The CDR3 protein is CASSLGPTTSGANVLTF. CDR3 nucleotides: TGCGCCAGCAGCTTGGGACCTACTACCTCTGGGGCCAACGTCCTGACTTTC.

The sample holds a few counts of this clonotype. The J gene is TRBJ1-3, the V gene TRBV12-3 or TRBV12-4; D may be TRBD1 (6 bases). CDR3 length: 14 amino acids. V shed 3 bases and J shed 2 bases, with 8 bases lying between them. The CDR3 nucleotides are TGTGCCAGCAGTTTTAGGACAGCTGGAAACACCATATATTTT. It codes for CASSFRTAGNTIYF.

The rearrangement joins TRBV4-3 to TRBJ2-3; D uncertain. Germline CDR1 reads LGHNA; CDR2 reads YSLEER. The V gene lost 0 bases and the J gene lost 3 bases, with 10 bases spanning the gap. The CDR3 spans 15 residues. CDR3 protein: CASSQELGWTDTQYF. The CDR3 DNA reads TGCGCCAGCAGCCAAGAATTGGGGTGGACAGATACGCAGTATTTT.

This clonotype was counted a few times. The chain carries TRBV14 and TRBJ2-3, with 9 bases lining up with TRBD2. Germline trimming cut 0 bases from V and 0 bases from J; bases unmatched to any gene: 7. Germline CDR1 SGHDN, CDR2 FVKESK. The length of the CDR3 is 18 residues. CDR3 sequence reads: CASSQDRVLAGSTDTQYF. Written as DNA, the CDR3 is TGTGCCAGCAGCCAAGATCGCGTCCTAGCGGGGAGCACAGATACGCAGTATTTT.

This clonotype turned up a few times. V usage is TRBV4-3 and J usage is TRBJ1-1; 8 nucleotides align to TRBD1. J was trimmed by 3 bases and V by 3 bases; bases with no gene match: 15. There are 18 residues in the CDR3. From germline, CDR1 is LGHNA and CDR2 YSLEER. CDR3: CASSHEFTQGARYTEAFF. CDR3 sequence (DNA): TGCGCCAGCAGCCACGAGTTCACGCAGGGGGCGAGGTACACTGAAGCTTTCTTT.

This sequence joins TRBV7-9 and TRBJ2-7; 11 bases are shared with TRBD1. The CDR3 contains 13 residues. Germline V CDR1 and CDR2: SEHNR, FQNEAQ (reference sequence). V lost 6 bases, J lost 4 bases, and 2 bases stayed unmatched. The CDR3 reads CASRGQGGYEQYF. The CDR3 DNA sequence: TGTGCCAGCAGGGGACAGGGGGGTTACGAGCAGTACTTC.

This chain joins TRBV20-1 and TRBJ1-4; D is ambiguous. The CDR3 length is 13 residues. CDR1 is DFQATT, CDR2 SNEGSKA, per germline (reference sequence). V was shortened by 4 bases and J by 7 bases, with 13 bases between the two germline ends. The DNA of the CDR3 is TGCAGTGCTAAGGCCCCGAGAAGTGAAAAACTGTTTTTT. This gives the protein CSAKAPRSEKLFF.

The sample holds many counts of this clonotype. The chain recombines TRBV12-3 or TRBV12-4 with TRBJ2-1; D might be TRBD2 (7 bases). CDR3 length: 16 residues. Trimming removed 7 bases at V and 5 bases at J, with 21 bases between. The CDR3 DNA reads TGTGCCAGCACCGCCCCAGCCGGGGGGCTGCACAATGAGCAGTTCTTC. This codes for CASTAPAGGLHNEQFF.

The CDR3 protein is CASSYTRGADTQYF. CDR3 DNA: TGTGCCAGCAGTTACACCCGGGGGGCAGATACGCAGTATTTT. The chain employs TRBV6-2 or TRBV6-3 and TRBJ2-3, with TRBD2 identical over 7 bases. The germline V gene encodes CDR1 MNHEY and CDR2 SVGEGT. This CDR3 has 14 residues. V trimming: 2 bases; J trimming: 4 bases; junction bases outside the gene matches: 3.

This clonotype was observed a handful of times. CDR3 sequence (DNA): TGCGCCAGCAGCGGGGGAGCGGGGGGAGCGGAAGATACGCAGTATTTT. Amino acid sequence: CASSGGAGGAEDTQYF. The chain uses TRBV5-1 and TRBJ2-3; TRBD2 matches 9 bases. Germline lookup yields CDR1 SGHRS and CDR2 YFSETQ. There are 16 residues in the CDR3. Trimming took 4 bases from V and 5 from J; bases not matched to a gene: 11.

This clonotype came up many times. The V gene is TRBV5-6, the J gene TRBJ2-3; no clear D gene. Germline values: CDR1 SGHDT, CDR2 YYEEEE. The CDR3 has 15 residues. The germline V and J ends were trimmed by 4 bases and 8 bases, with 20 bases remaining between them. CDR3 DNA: TGTGCCAGCAGCGAAGTTGTGGGTGGTCCAGGTACGCAGTATTTT. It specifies CASSEVVGGPGTQYF.

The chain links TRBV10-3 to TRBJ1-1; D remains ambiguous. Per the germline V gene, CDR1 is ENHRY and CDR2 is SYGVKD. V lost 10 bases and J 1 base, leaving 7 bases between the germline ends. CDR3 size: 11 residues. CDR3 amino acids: CASQANTEAFF. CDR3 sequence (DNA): TGTGCCAGCCAGGCGAACACTGAAGCTTTCTTT.

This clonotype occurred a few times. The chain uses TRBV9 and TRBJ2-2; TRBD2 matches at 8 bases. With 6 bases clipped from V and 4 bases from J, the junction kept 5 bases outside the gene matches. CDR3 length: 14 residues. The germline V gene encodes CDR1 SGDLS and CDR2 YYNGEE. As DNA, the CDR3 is TGTGCCAGCATGCCGGGGGGGCCCACCGGGGAGCTGTTTTTT. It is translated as CASMPGGPTGELFF. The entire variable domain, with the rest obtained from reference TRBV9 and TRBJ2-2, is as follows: DSGVTQTPKHLITATGQRVTLRCSPRSGDLSVYWYQQSLDQGLQFLIQYYNGEERAKGNILERFSAQQFPDLHSELNLSSLELGDSALYFCASMPGGPTGELFFGEGSRLTVL.

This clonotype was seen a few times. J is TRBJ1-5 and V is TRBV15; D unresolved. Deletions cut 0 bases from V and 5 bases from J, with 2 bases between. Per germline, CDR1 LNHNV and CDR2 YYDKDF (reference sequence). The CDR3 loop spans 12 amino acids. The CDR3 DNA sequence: TGTGCCACCAGCAGAGAGGATCAGCCCCAGCATTTT. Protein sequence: CATSREDQPQHF.

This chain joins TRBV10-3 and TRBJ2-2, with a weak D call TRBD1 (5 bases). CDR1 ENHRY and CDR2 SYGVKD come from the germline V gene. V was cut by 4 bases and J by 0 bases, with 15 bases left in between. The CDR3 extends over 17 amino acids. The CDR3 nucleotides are TGTGCCATCAGTGCCCCAGGGCGGAGCGCGAACACCGGGGAGCTGTTTTTT. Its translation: CAISAPGRSANTGELFF.

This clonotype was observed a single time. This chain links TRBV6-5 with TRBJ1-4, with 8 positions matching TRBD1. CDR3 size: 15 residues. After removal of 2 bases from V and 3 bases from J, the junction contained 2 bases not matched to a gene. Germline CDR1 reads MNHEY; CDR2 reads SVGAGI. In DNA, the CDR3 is TGTGCCAGCAGTTACCGGGGACAGGCTAATGAAAAACTGTTTTTT. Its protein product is CASSYRGQANEKLFF.

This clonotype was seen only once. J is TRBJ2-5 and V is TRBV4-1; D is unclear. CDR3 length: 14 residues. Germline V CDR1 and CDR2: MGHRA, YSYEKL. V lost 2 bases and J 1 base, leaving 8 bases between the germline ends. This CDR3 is CASSQYLGQETQYF. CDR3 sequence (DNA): TGCGCCAGCAGCCAATACCTGGGCCAAGAGACCCAGTACTTC.

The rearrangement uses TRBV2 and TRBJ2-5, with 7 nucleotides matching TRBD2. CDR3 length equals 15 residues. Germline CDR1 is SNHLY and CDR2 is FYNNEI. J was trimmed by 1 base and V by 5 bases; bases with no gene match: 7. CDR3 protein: CASSLFASGQETQYF. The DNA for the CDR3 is TGTGCCAGCAGTCTCTTTGCTAGCGGCCAAGAGACCCAGTACTTC.

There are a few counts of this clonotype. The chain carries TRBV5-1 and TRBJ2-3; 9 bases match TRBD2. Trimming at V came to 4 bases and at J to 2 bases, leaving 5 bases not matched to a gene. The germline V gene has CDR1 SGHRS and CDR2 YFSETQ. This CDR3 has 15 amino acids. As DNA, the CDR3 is TGCGCCAGCAGCATCCTAGCGGGGTCCACAGATACGCAGTATTTT. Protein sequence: CASSILAGSTDTQYF.

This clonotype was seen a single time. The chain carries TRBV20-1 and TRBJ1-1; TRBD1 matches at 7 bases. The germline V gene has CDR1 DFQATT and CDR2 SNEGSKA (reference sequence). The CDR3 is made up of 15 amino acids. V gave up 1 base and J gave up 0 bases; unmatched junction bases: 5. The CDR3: CSARVHTGVNTEAFF. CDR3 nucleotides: TGCAGTGCTAGAGTCCATACAGGGGTGAACACTGAAGCTTTCTTT.

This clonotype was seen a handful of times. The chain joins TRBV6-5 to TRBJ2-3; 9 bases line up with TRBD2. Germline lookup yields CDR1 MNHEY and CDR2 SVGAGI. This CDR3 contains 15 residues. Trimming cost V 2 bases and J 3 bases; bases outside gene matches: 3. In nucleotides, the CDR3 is TGTGCCAGCAGTTACCAACTAGCGGGTACAGATACGCAGTATTTT. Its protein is CASSYQLAGTDTQYF.